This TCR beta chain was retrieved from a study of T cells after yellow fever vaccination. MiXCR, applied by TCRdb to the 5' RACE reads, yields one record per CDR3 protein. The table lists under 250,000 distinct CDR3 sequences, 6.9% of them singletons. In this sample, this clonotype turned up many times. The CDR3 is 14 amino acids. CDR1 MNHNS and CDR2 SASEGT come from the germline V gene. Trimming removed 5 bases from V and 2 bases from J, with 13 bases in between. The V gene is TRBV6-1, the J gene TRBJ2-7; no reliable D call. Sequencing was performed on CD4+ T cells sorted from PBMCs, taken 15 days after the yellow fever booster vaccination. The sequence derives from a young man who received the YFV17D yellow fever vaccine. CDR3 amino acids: CASSLGLETYEQYF. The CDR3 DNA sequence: TGTGCCAGCAGTCTTGGGCTAGAGACCTACGAGCAGTACTTC.